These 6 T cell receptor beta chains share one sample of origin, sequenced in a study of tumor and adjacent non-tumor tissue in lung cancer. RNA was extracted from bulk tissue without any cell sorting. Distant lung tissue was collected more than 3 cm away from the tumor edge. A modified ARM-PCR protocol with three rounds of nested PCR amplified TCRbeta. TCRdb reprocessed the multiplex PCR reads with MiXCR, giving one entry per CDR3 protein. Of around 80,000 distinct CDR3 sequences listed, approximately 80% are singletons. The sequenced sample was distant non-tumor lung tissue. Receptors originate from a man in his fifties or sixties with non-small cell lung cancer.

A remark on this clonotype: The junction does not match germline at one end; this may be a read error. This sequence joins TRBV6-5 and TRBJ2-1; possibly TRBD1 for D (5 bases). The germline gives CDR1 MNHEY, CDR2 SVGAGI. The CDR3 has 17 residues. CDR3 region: CANSYLYRPNSYNEQFF. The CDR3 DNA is TGTGCCAACAGTTACTTGTACAGGCCGAACTCCTACAATGAGCAGTTCTTC.

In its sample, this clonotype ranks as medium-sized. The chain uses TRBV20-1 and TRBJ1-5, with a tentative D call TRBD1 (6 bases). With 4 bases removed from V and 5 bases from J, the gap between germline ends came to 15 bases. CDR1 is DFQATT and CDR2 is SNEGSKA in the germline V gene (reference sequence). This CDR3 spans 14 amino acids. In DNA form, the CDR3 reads TGCAGTGCTAAGTCTGCAGGGGTTGATCAGCCCCAGCATTTT. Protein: CSAKSAGVDQPQHF.

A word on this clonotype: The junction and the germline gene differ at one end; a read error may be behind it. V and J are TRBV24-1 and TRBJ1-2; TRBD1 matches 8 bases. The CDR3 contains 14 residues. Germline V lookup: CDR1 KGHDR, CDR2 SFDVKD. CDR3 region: CATSDRTGLEGYSF. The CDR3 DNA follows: TGTGCCACCAGTGACCGGACAGGGTTGGAGGGCTACTCCTTC.

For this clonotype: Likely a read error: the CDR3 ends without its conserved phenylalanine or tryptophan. The CDR3 sequence is CASSHPYGNTDAFS. In DNA, the CDR3 is TGTGCCAGCAGTCACCCCTACGGGAACACTGATGCTTTCTCT. V gene TRBV6-2 or TRBV6-3 combines with J gene TRBJ1-1; D gene uncertain. Germline CDR1 MNHEY, CDR2 SVGEGT. This CDR3 has 14 residues.

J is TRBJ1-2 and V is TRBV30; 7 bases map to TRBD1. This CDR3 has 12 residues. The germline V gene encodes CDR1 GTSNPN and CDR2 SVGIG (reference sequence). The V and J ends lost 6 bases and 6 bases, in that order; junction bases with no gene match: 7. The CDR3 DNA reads TGTGCCTGCGCAAAGAGGGGGCATGGCTACACCTTC. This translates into CACAKRGHGYTF.

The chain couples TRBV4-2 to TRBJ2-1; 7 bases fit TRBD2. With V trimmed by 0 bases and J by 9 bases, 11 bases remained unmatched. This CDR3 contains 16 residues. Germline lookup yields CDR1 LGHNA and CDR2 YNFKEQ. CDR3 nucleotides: TGTGCCAGCAGCCAAGAAACAAGCGGGGAGGCTGGTGAGCAGTTCTTC. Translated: CASSQETSGEAGEQFF.